These 14 T cell receptor beta chains were sequenced from one sample in a study of cytomegalovirus exposure and HLA in healthy donors. This PCR relied on a set of 60 Vbeta primers and 13 Jbeta primers. Assay used: immunoSEQ multiplex PCR; TCRdb lists only in-frame clones, some missing. The data show under 200,000 clones, around 80% seen once. Sequenced sample: PBMCs. The origin of the receptors is a male donor in good health and CMV-seropositive.

CDR3: CASSPDPVRGQAEAFF. DNA of the CDR3: TGTGCCAGCTCACCAGATCCTGTCAGGGGTCAAGCTGAAGCTTTCTTT. The chain employs TRBV18 and TRBJ1-1; D may be TRBD1 (6 bases). The CDR3 has 16 amino acids. From germline, CDR1 is KGHSH and CDR2 LQKENI. The ends were cut back, 2 bases at V and 6 bases at J, with 19 bases in the middle.

The gene calls are TRBV30 and TRBJ2-1; TRBD1 aligns across 8 bases. CDR3 length equals 15 residues. In germline, CDR1 is GTSNPN, CDR2 SVGIG (reference sequence). V dropped 2 bases and J dropped 3; count of bases not matched to a gene: 6. CDR3 bases: TGTGCCTGGAGTACGACAGGGGAAGGCTACAATGAGCAGTTCTTC. Residues: CAWSTTGEGYNEQFF.

This sequence joins TRBV27 and TRBJ2-7; 8 bases agree with TRBD1. Trimming removed 5 bases from V and 4 bases from J; junction bases left unmatched: 10. From germline, CDR1 is MNHEY and CDR2 SMNVEV (reference sequence). The CDR3 has 15 residues. CDR3 nucleotide sequence: TGTGCCAGCAGTCCCGGGACAGGCCCAATATACGAGCAGTACTTC. Protein product: CASSPGTGPIYEQYF.

V is TRBV5-1 and J is TRBJ2-7; 8 nucleotides agree with TRBD1. The CDR3 extends over 15 amino acids. The germline gives CDR1 SGHRS, CDR2 YFSETQ. Losses at the gene ends were 7 bases for V and 0 bases for J; bases not matched to a gene: 9. The CDR3 bases are TGCGCCAGCTCCACAGGGGGGACAGCCTCCTACGAGCAGTACTTC. Translated, it gives CASSTGGTASYEQYF.

V usage is TRBV5-1 and J usage is TRBJ2-2; tentatively, D is TRBD2 (5 bases). V was clipped by 4 bases and J by 8 bases, with 15 bases between them. Germline loops: CDR1 SGHRS, CDR2 YFSETQ. This CDR3 has 14 residues. The CDR3 reads CASSVGLFAGELFF. The CDR3 region has the DNA TGCGCCAGCAGCGTAGGACTCTTCGCAGGGGAGCTGTTTTTT. The whole variable domain, remainder taken from reference TRBV5-1 and TRBJ2-2, is KAGVTQTPRYLIKTRGQQVTLSCSPISGHRSVSWYQQTPGQGLQFLFEYFSETQRNKGNFPGRFSGRQFSNSRSEMNVSTLELGDSALYLCASSVGLFAGELFFGEGSRLTVL.

In its sample, this clone was seen a few times. V is TRBV15 and J is TRBJ2-1, with TRBD2 identical over 8 bases. CDR3 length: 21 residues. Germline assignment: CDR1 LNHNV and CDR2 YYDKDF (reference sequence). Trimming cost V 1 base and J 0 bases; bases outside gene matches: 17. CDR3 bases: TGTGCCACCAGCAGAGCCTCGGTCCTAGGAACTAGCGGTAGCTCCTACAATGAGCAGTTCTTC. This sequence encodes CATSRASVLGTSGSSYNEQFF. Drawing the rest from reference TRBV15 and TRBJ2-1, the complete variable domain is DAMVIQNPRYQVTQFGKPVTLSCSQTLNHNVMYWYQQKSSQAPKLLFHYYDKDFNNEADTPDNFQSRRPNTSFCFLDIRSPGLGDTAMYLCATSRASVLGTSGSSYNEQFFGPGTRLTVL.

This clone was found a few times. The chain is built from TRBV9 and TRBJ1-1; no reliable D call. The ends were cut back, 4 bases at V and 5 bases at J, with 9 bases in the middle. This CDR3 is 12 amino acids long. From germline, CDR1 is SGDLS and CDR2 YYNGEE. CDR3 bases: TGTGCCAGCAGCCTACCGAGAACTGAAGCTTTCTTT. This gives the protein CASSLPRTEAFF.

The chain has TRBV7-2 and TRBJ2-2, with a tentative D call TRBD1 (6 bases). V shed 5 bases and J shed 2 bases, with 15 bases lying between them. Germline CDR1 and CDR2: SGHTA and FQGNSA. CDR3 length equals 16 residues. Here the CDR3 DNA reads TGTGCCAGCAGCCCCCGAACGGGACATAACACCGGGGAGCTGTTTTTT. Its translation is CASSPRTGHNTGELFF. Supplemented by reference TRBV7-2 and TRBJ2-2, the full variable domain reads GAGVSQSPSNKVTEKGKDVELRCDPISGHTALYWYRQSLGQGLEFLIYFQGNSAPDKSGLPSDRFSAERTGGSVSTLTIQRTQQEDSAVYLCASSPRTGHNTGELFFGEGSRLTVL.

J is TRBJ2-1 and V is TRBV2; 12 positions agree with TRBD1. The CDR3 runs 14 residues. V trimming: 8 bases; J trimming: 6 bases; junction bases outside the gene matches: 5. Germline V CDR1 and CDR2: SNHLY, FYNNEI. CDR3 in DNA: TGTGCCAGCGGAGGGGACAGGGGGCTCAATGAGCAGTTCTTC. Translation: CASGGDRGLNEQFF.

The V call is TRBV28, the J call TRBJ2-7; the D is unclear. Trimming pared 6 bases from V and 3 bases from J, leaving 12 bases between. Looked up from germline, CDR1 is MDHEN and CDR2 is SYDVKM. This CDR3 contains 13 residues. CDR3 DNA sequence: TGTGCCAGCAGCCAGGCCCCAAACTACGAGCAGTACTTC. Translating gives CASSQAPNYEQYF.

The CDR3 coding sequence is TGTGCCAGTAGAGATAGCGGGAGGGCCTGGGACACCGGGGAGCTGTTTTTT. Encoded protein: CASRDSGRAWDTGELFF. The rearrangement uses TRBV19 and TRBJ2-2; 11 bases map to TRBD2. The germline CDR1 and CDR2 sequences are LNHDA and SQIVND (reference sequence). This CDR3 is built from 17 residues. The V and J ends lost 6 bases and 3 bases, in that order; junction bases with no gene match: 9.

This rearrangement joins TRBV13 to TRBJ1-5, with TRBD1 as a possible D gene (6 bases). Germline CDR1 PRHDT, CDR2 FYEKMQ (reference sequence). V lost 0 bases and J 7 bases, leaving 19 bases between the germline ends. The CDR3 contains 17 residues. The CDR3 loop is CASSLGTLSQGIQPQHF. The CDR3 DNA is TGTGCCAGCAGCTTAGGGACGTTGAGTCAGGGGATACAGCCCCAGCATTTT.

This clone was seen only once. The chain couples TRBV6-4 to TRBJ2-2, with D perhaps TRBD2 (5 bases). V was cut by 2 bases and J by 2 bases, with 12 bases left in between. Germline V lookup: CDR1 MRHNA, CDR2 SNTAGT. The CDR3 covers 16 residues. The CDR3 DNA reads TGTGCCAGCAGTGACCTTTTACGGGATAACACCGGGGAGCTGTTTTTT. It codes for CASSDLLRDNTGELFF.

This rearrangement joins TRBV2 to TRBJ1-2, with D unclear. CDR1 and CDR2 (germline): SNHLY, FYNNEI. The CDR3 runs 12 residues. V was cut by 6 bases and J by 6 bases, with 11 bases left in between. The CDR3 reads CASSYRGDGYTF. DNA of the CDR3: TGTGCCAGCAGCTACCGGGGTGATGGCTACACCTTC.